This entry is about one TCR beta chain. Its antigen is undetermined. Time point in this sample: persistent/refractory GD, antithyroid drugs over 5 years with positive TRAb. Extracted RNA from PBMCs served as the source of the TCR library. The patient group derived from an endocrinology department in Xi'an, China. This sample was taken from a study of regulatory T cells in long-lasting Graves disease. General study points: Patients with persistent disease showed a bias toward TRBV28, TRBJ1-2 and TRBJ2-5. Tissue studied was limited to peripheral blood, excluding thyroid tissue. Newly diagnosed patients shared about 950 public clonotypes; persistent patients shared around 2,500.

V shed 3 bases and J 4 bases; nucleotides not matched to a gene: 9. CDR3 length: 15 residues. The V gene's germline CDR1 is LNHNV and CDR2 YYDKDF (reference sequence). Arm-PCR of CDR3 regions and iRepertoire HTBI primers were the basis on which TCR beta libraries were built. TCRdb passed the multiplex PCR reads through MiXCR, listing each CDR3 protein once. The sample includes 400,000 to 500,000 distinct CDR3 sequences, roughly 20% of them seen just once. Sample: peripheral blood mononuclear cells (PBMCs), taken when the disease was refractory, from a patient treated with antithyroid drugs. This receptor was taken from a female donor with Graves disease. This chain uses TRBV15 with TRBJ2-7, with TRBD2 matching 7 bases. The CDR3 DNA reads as TGTGCCACCAGCAGTCAAAAGACGGGAGGTTACGAGCAGTACTTC. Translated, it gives CATSSQKTGGYEQYF.